One sample yielded the 22 T cell receptor beta chains listed below, sequenced in a study of T cells in localized non-small cell lung cancer. Sequencing was performed with immunoSEQ multiplex PCR; in TCRdb, only in-frame clones are kept and a portion is missing. The table has around 78,000 clones, about 84% seen once; the top ten hold approximately 9.7%. The sample in question was peripheral blood, obtained before any cancer treatment. The receptors shown here come from a female donor older than 55 with stage I lung adenocarcinoma.

V gene TRBV15 combines with J gene TRBJ1-1, with unresolved D. This CDR3 region has 15 residues. Germline CDR1 and CDR2: LNHNV and YYDKDF (reference sequence). With 0 bases removed from V and 0 bases from J, the gap between germline ends came to 8 bases. The CDR3 DNA follows: TGTGCCACCAGCAGAGATGCAGCTTTGAACACTGAAGCTTTCTTT. Translating gives CATSRDAALNTEAFF.

The chain couples TRBV7-2 to TRBJ2-3; 10 bases are a match to TRBD2. The germline V gene has CDR1 SGHTA and CDR2 FQGNSA. Unmatched junction bases numbered 2, after V lost 1 base and J lost 1 base. The CDR3 sequence is 16 residues long. As DNA, the CDR3 is TGTGCCAGCAGCTTAGGCGGGACTAGCGGCACAGATACGCAGTATTTT. Its protein product is CASSLGGTSGTDTQYF.

J is TRBJ2-1 and V is TRBV7-2; TRBD1 might be the D (5 bases). Trimming shortened V by 2 bases and J by 8 bases, and 16 bases separated the two germline ends. CDR1 SGHTA and CDR2 FQGNSA come from the germline V gene. The CDR3 covers 15 residues. CDR3 DNA: TGTGCCAGCAGCTTACGACAGCGTCCTAATCATGAGCAGTTCTTC. It translates to CASSLRQRPNHEQFF.

The genes are TRBV7-2 and TRBJ1-1; possibly TRBD1 for D (6 bases). CDR3 length: 15 amino acids. V was cut by 3 bases and J by 1 base, with 12 bases left in between. Germline lookup yields CDR1 SGHTA and CDR2 FQGNSA. In nucleotides, the CDR3 is TGTGCCAGCAGCTTCTGGGGGCCAGGGAACACTGAAGCTTTCTTT. This encodes CASSFWGPGNTEAFF.

V gene TRBV6-1 combines with J gene TRBJ2-5; D gene unclear. Germline CDR1 is MNHNS and CDR2 is SASEGT. The CDR3 is 17 amino acids. Between the trimmed V and J ends, which lost 0 bases and 0 bases, there was a span of 14 bases. Here the CDR3 reads CASSEAGLDQYQETQYF. The CDR3 DNA follows: TGTGCCAGCAGTGAAGCGGGTCTAGATCAGTACCAAGAGACCCAGTACTTC.

V gene TRBV7-9 combines with J gene TRBJ2-3; unclear D gene. V lost 3 bases and J 2 bases, leaving 0 bases between the germline ends. The CDR3 has 11 amino acids. Germline V lookup: CDR1 SEHNR, CDR2 FQNEAQ (reference sequence). CDR3 sequence (DNA): TGTGCCAGCAGCTTCACAGATACGCAGTATTTT. Its protein product is CASSFTDTQYF. Combining the CDR3 with reference TRBV7-9 and TRBJ2-3 gives the whole variable domain DTGVSQNPRHKITKRGQNVTFRCDPISEHNRLYWYRQTLGQGPEFLTYFQNEAQLEKSRLLSDRFSAERPKGSFSTLEIQRTEQGDSAMYLCASSFTDTQYFGPGTRLTVL.

This chain connects TRBV28 to TRBJ1-1; D remains ambiguous. This CDR3 spans 13 amino acids. Trimming took off 3 bases at V and 3 bases at J, with 8 bases between the two ends. Germline CDR1 is MDHEN and CDR2 is SYDVKM. The CDR3 protein is CASSLTGDTEAFF. For the CDR3, the DNA is TGTGCCAGCAGTTTGACTGGGGACACTGAAGCTTTCTTT.

This chain connects TRBV19 to TRBJ2-3, with unresolved D. Trimming took 7 bases from V and 1 from J, leaving 12 bases between them. CDR1 and CDR2 (germline): LNHDA, SQIVND (reference sequence). The CDR3 runs 14 residues. DNA of the CDR3: TGTGCCAGTACTGTCCCAGATGGCACAGATACGCAGTATTTT. Translation: CASTVPDGTDTQYF.

Concerning this clone: Other DNA sequences in this sample translate to the same CDR3. The chain is built from TRBV5-1 and TRBJ2-7; 9 bases are shared with TRBD1. The CDR3 spans 14 residues. Germline V CDR1 and CDR2: SGHRS, YFSETQ. V lost 0 bases to trimming and J lost 4 bases; unmatched junction nucleotides: 2. This CDR3 reads CASSLGQGVYEQYF. The CDR3 DNA sequence: TGCGCCAGCAGCTTGGGACAGGGGGTTTACGAGCAGTACTTC.

The chain has TRBV6-5 and TRBJ2-7; 11 positions match TRBD2. After removal of 6 bases from V and 0 bases from J, the junction contained 4 bases not matched to a gene. Per the germline V gene, CDR1 is MNHEY and CDR2 is SVGAGI. The CDR3 is 15 residues long. The CDR3 reads CASSLTSGSSYEQYF. As DNA, the CDR3 is TGTGCCAGCAGCCTCACTAGCGGGAGCTCCTACGAGCAGTACTTC.

The chain recombines TRBV11-2 with TRBJ2-1, with unresolved D. Germline loops: CDR1 SGHAT, CDR2 FQNNGV. The CDR3 runs 13 residues. V was pared by 5 bases and J by 8 bases, with 13 bases between. CDR3 sequence: CASSQDMPDEQFF. The CDR3 DNA reads as TGTGCCAGCAGCCAAGATATGCCAGATGAGCAGTTCTTC. The full variable domain, completed using reference TRBV11-2 and TRBJ2-1, is EAGVAQSPRYKIIEKRQSVAFWCNPISGHATLYWYQQILGQGPKLLIQFQNNGVVDDSQLPKDRFSAERLKGVDSTLKIQPAKLEDSAVYLCASSQDMPDEQFFGPGTRLTVL.

Points on this clone: One end of the junction varies from germline; a read error may be responsible. This chain links TRBV7-7 with TRBJ2-1; tentatively, D is TRBD2 (5 bases). This CDR3 contains 16 residues. CDR1 and CDR2 from the germline V gene are SSHAT and FNYEAQ (reference sequence). The CDR3 nucleotides read TGTGCTAGCAGCTCCCTAGGAGTTTCGGGGTCGGATGAGCAGTTCTTC. This sequence encodes CASSSLGVSGSDEQFF.

In the case of this clone: Other nucleotide sequences in the sample specify the same CDR3. This chain joins TRBV7-2 and TRBJ2-1; D is perhaps TRBD2 (6 bases). The CDR3 is 13 residues long. Germline V lookup: CDR1 SGHTA, CDR2 FQGNSA. Trimming took 1 base from V and 6 from J, leaving 7 bases between them. CDR3 in DNA: TGTGCCAGCAGCTTAGTGGGGGGCAATGAGCAGTTCTTC. Protein sequence: CASSLVGGNEQFF. Based on the CDR3 plus reference TRBV7-2 and TRBJ2-1, the full variable domain is GAGVSQSPSNKVTEKGKDVELRCDPISGHTALYWYRQSLGQGLEFLIYFQGNSAPDKSGLPSDRFSAERTGGSVSTLTIQRTQQEDSAVYLCASSLVGGNEQFFGPGTRLTVL.

J is TRBJ2-7 and V is TRBV9; 13 nucleotides align to TRBD2. Germline CDR1 reads SGDLS; CDR2 reads YYNGEE. V gave up 0 bases and J gave up 7 bases; unmatched junction bases: 7. The CDR3 extends over 16 amino acids. The CDR3 coding sequence is TGTGCCAGCAGCGTAGGGACTAGCGGGAGCCTGGGAGAGCAGTACTTC. This codes for CASSVGTSGSLGEQYF. Filled out from reference TRBV9 and TRBJ2-7, the complete variable domain reads DSGVTQTPKHLITATGQRVTLRCSPRSGDLSVYWYQQSLDQGLQFLIQYYNGEERAKGNILERFSAQQFPDLHSELNLSSLELGDSALYFCASSVGTSGSLGEQYFGPGTRLTVT.

In its sample, this clone was seen once. This chain links TRBV15 with TRBJ2-5; perhaps D is TRBD1 or TRBD2 (6 bases each). V was cut by 1 base and J by 5 bases, with 17 bases left in between. This CDR3 region has 16 residues. Germline-derived CDR1 and CDR2 are LNHNV and YYDKDF (reference sequence). The CDR3 nucleotides read TGTGCCACCAGCAGAGTGGTATCGGGGGCTGGGGAGACCCAGTACTTC. Amino acids: CATSRVVSGAGETQYF.

This chain uses TRBV7-3 with TRBJ2-5, with D perhaps matching TRBD1 or TRBD2 (7 bases each). The CDR3 runs to 15 residues. The germline gives CDR1 SGHTA, CDR2 FQGTGA. Deletions cut 3 bases from V and 5 bases from J, with 16 bases between. CDR3 in amino acids: CASSFSRGGMETQYF. The CDR3 DNA reads as TGTGCCAGCAGCTTTAGCAGGGGGGGAATGGAGACCCAGTACTTC.

V is TRBV19 and J is TRBJ2-1, with 11 bases lining up with TRBD2. This CDR3 comprises 14 residues. J gave up 6 bases and V 6 bases, and 4 bases lay outside the gene matches. The germline CDR1 and CDR2 sequences are LNHDA and SQIVND (reference sequence). CDR3 DNA sequence: TGTGCCAGTAGAAGTAGCGGGGGGGCCAATGAGCAGTTCTTC. It is translated as CASRSSGGANEQFF.

The V and J genes are TRBV28 and TRBJ2-1; 7 nucleotides line up with TRBD1. This CDR3 is 14 amino acids long. CDR1 is MDHEN and CDR2 is SYDVKM in the germline V gene. Losses at the gene ends were 10 bases for V and 7 bases for J; bases not matched to a gene: 13. CDR3: CATLVGGAKNEQFF. In DNA, the CDR3 is TGTGCCACCTTAGTAGGGGGCGCCAAGAATGAGCAGTTCTTC. The full variable domain, with the rest looked up from reference TRBV28 and TRBJ2-1, is DVKVTQSSRYLVKRTGEKVFLECVQDMDHENMFWYRQDPGLGLRLIYFSYDVKMKEKGDIPEGYSVSREKKERFSLILESASTNQTSMYLCATLVGGAKNEQFFGPGTRLTVL.

V gene TRBV4-3 combines with J gene TRBJ1-2; weak D call: TRBD1 (5 bases). The CDR3 length is 14 residues. Deletions cut 3 bases from V and 7 bases from J, with 15 bases between. Germline loops: CDR1 LGHNA, CDR2 YSLEER. The CDR3 loop reads CASSQFRETGGYTF. The CDR3 DNA follows: TGCGCCAGCAGCCAGTTCAGGGAAACGGGTGGCTACACCTTC.

The chain recombines TRBV5-6 with TRBJ2-2; perhaps TRBD2 as D (5 bases). This CDR3 spans 14 amino acids. V dropped 2 bases and J dropped 5 bases, with 10 bases sitting between them. Looked up from germline, CDR1 is SGHDT and CDR2 is YYEEEE. The CDR3 DNA reads TGTGCCAGCAGCTTAACCGGGAATACCGGGGAGCTGTTTTTT. Its translation is CASSLTGNTGELFF. Complete variable domain (other parts from reference TRBV5-6 and TRBJ2-2): DAGVTQSPTHLIKTRGQQVTLRCSPKSGHDTVSWYQQALGQGPQFIFQYYEEEERQRGNFPDRFSGHQFPNYSSELNVNALLLGDSALYLCASSLTGNTGELFFGEGSRLTVL.

This chain links TRBV5-1 with TRBJ1-2, with no clear D. V lost 4 bases to trimming and J lost 7 bases, with 11 bases between them. CDR3 size: 12 residues. Germline CDR1 reads SGHRS; CDR2 reads YFSETQ. The CDR3 sequence: CASSVWGAGYTF. CDR3 nucleotide sequence: TGCGCCAGCAGCGTATGGGGAGCTGGCTACACCTTC. The entire variable domain, with the rest obtained from reference TRBV5-1 and TRBJ1-2, is as follows: KAGVTQTPRYLIKTRGQQVTLSCSPISGHRSVSWYQQTPGQGLQFLFEYFSETQRNKGNFPGRFSGRQFSNSRSEMNVSTLELGDSALYLCASSVWGAGYTFGSGTRLTVV.

This rearrangement joins TRBV7-2 to TRBJ1-2, with a possible D match to TRBD1 (6 bases). Per the germline V gene, CDR1 is SGHTA and CDR2 is FQGNSA. This CDR3 has 14 residues. V lost 3 bases and J 0 bases, leaving 8 bases between the germline ends. The CDR3 sequence: CASSLTGSNYGYTF. The CDR3 DNA is TGTGCCAGCAGCTTGACAGGTTCTAACTATGGCTACACCTTC.